Presented here are 26 T cell receptor beta chains from one specimen sequenced in a study of cytomegalovirus exposure and HLA in healthy donors (dated by TCRdb to between 2016 and 2019). Libraries were built with the immunoSEQ multiplex PCR assay. For the multiplex PCR, a mixture combining 60 forward primers for TCR Vbeta segments and 13 reverse primers for TCR Jbeta segments was used. TCRdb holds this immuneACCESS table with in-frame rearrangements only. Some clones are missing; in checked studies, unresolved V genes explain under half, and the rest has no known cause. Here the sample has hundreds of thousands of clones; around 79% occur a single time. The top ten hold around 1.8% of the sample. Sequencing was performed on PBMCs. These receptors originate from a man between 18 and 35 years old in good health and CMV-seronegative.

The J gene is TRBJ2-1, the V gene TRBV7-8; 9 bases are shared with TRBD1. The CDR3 length is 13 residues. V lost 11 bases to trimming and J lost 5 bases; unmatched junction nucleotides: 7. Germline assignment: CDR1 SGHVS and CDR2 FQNEAQ. The CDR3 sequence is CAGTGGVNNEQFF. Written as DNA, the CDR3 is TGTGCCGGAACAGGGGGCGTAAACAATGAGCAGTTCTTC.

The chain links TRBV15 to TRBJ1-1; possible D gene TRBD1, 5 bases. The length of the CDR3 is 17 residues. Germline assignment: CDR1 LNHNV and CDR2 YYDKDF (reference sequence). V shed 0 bases and J shed 1 base, with 15 bases lying between them. The CDR3: CATSRDDSGWWNTEAFF. For the CDR3, the DNA is TGTGCCACCAGCAGAGATGACAGTGGGTGGTGGAACACTGAAGCTTTCTTT.

The chain uses TRBV6-1 and TRBJ2-5; D unresolved. Near its end, the DNA agrees better with TRBJ2-7, so the J call may be wrong. The germline V gene has CDR1 MNHNS and CDR2 SASEGT. CDR3 length: 12 amino acids. Written as DNA, the CDR3 is TGTGCCAGCGCAGACATGAGCTACGAGCAGTACTTC. This gives the protein CASADMSYEQYF.

The chain uses TRBV6-1 and TRBJ2-7; D uncertain. Germline loops: CDR1 MNHNS, CDR2 SASEGT. This CDR3 is built from 13 residues. V was clipped by 7 bases and J by 4 bases, with 14 bases between them. CDR3 in DNA: TGTGCCAGCACCCCAGGCGCTCGGTACGAGCAGTACTTC. It yields the protein CASTPGARYEQYF.

The chain recombines TRBV6-5 with TRBJ1-5; 7 bases fit TRBD1. V lost 6 bases to trimming and J lost 7 bases; unmatched junction nucleotides: 12. Germline values: CDR1 MNHEY, CDR2 SVGAGI. The CDR3 runs 15 residues. CDR3 residues: CASSPRQGVHQPQHF. CDR3 DNA sequence: TGTGCCAGCAGCCCCCGACAGGGCGTTCACCAGCCCCAGCATTTT.

The CDR3 protein is CASSLGQGNYEQYF. CDR3 bases: TGTGCCAGCAGCTTGGGACAGGGAAACTACGAGCAGTACTTC. The rearrangement uses TRBV7-2 and TRBJ2-7, with TRBD1 matching 9 bases. Per the germline V gene, CDR1 is SGHTA and CDR2 is FQGNSA. The CDR3 is 14 residues long. The V and J ends lost 3 bases and 3 bases, in that order; junction bases with no gene match: 3.

This clone appeared a few times. The J gene is TRBJ1-5, the V gene TRBV4-2, with D possibly being TRBD1 (6 bases). The V end was cut by 2 bases, the J end by 5 bases, with 10 bases between. The CDR3 has 14 residues. The germline V gene has CDR1 LGHNA and CDR2 YNFKEQ. The CDR3 DNA reads as TGTGCCAGCAGCCAACTACAGGGAGATCAGCCCCAGCATTTT. Translating gives CASSQLQGDQPQHF.

The chain employs TRBV7-6 and TRBJ2-6; D gene ambiguous. This CDR3 spans 18 amino acids. The V end lost 0 bases, the J end lost 0 bases, and 12 bases lay between the germline ends. The germline V gene has CDR1 SGHVS and CDR2 FNYEAQ. CDR3 residues: CASSLAVEGGSGANVLTF. CDR3 coding DNA: TGTGCCAGCAGCTTAGCGGTCGAAGGCGGCTCTGGGGCCAACGTCCTGACTTTC.

This clone was counted only a few times. The chain couples TRBV2 to TRBJ2-7; D is ambiguous. V dropped 6 bases and J dropped 6 bases, with 15 bases sitting between them. The CDR3 contains 13 residues. Germline V lookup: CDR1 SNHLY, CDR2 FYNNEI. The CDR3 nucleotides are TGTGCCAGCAGCACCGGCGTGGGCTGCGAGCAGTACTTC. This codes for CASSTGVGCEQYF.

The rearrangement links TRBV11-3 to TRBJ2-7, with 11 bases aligning to TRBD1. J gave up 2 bases and V 3 bases, and 6 bases lay outside the gene matches. This CDR3 spans 16 amino acids. The V gene's germline CDR1 is SGHNT and CDR2 YENEEA. The CDR3 nucleotides read TGTGCCAGCAGCTTCCCAGGACAGGGGGCAACCTACGAGCAGTACTTC. Its protein is CASSFPGQGATYEQYF.

The rearrangement joins TRBV29-1 to TRBJ1-2; 7 positions match TRBD1. The CDR3 contains 13 residues. The J segment lost 14 bases and the V segment lost 4 bases, leaving 16 bases of the junction unmatched. Germline CDR1 and CDR2: SQVTM and ANQGSEA. For the CDR3, the DNA is TGCAGCGTTGCGGGGAATCTTTTACAGGGGACTACCTTC. It translates to CSVAGNLLQGTTF.

The chain links TRBV6-1 to TRBJ1-1; D is unclear. The CDR3 extends over 12 amino acids. Trimming stripped 6 bases from V and 4 bases from J, with 9 bases between. Germline-derived CDR1 and CDR2 are MNHNS and SASEGT. CDR3 protein: CASRWPGTEAFF. DNA of the CDR3: TGTGCCAGCAGATGGCCGGGCACTGAAGCTTTCTTT.

The rearrangement links TRBV9 to TRBJ2-2; 10 bases line up with TRBD1. CDR1 is SGDLS, CDR2 YYNGEE, per germline. Germline trimming cut 2 bases from V and 5 bases from J; bases unmatched to any gene: 18. The CDR3 extends over 20 amino acids. The CDR3 DNA sequence: TGTGCCAGCAGCGTCCACCAGGACAGGGGGGTAGTGTTGAATACCGGGGAGCTGTTTTTT. The encoded protein is CASSVHQDRGVVLNTGELFF.

This clone was detected a few times. The sample has other DNA sequences that encode this CDR3 too. The chain is built from TRBV11-3 and TRBJ2-3; unclear D gene. Germline assignment: CDR1 SGHNT and CDR2 YENEEA. Trimming removed 1 base from V and 1 base from J, with 6 bases in between. The CDR3 length is 14 residues. The CDR3 here is CASSLAGGTDTQYF. CDR3 nucleotides: TGTGCCAGCAGCTTAGCAGGCGGCACAGATACGCAGTATTTT.

This clone was recorded only once. The chain carries TRBV5-1 and TRBJ2-7; 14 positions match TRBD2. Trimming at V came to 0 bases and at J to 5 bases, leaving 4 bases not matched to a gene. The CDR3 totals 16 residues. Germline values: CDR1 SGHRS, CDR2 YFSETQ. The CDR3 is CASSLATSGRADEQYF. DNA for the CDR3: TGCGCCAGCAGCTTGGCGACTAGCGGGAGGGCCGACGAGCAGTACTTC.

The CDR3 DNA is TGTGCCAGTAGTATAGGGTTCCGGGACAGGGGGAGATTGAATGGCTACACCTTC. Translating it yields CASSIGFRDRGRLNGYTF. The chain employs TRBV19 and TRBJ1-2, with TRBD1 identical over 11 bases. The V and J ends lost 1 base and 6 bases, in that order; junction bases with no gene match: 13. The CDR3 runs to 18 residues. Germline V gives CDR1 LNHDA, CDR2 SQIVND (reference sequence).

The count of this clone is one. V usage is TRBV2 and J usage is TRBJ1-6; 7 bases are shared with TRBD1. The V gene end was trimmed by 3 bases and the J gene end by 7 bases; junction bases not matched to a gene: 6. CDR1 SNHLY and CDR2 FYNNEI come from the germline V gene. CDR3 length equals 15 residues. The CDR3 sequence: CASSDRQGSNSPLHF. In nucleotides, the CDR3 is TGTGCCAGCAGTGACAGACAGGGATCAAATTCACCCCTCCACTTT.

As DNA, the CDR3 is TGTGCCAGTAGTTACAGGCCTAGCACAGATACGCAGTATTTT. Translating it yields CASSYRPSTDTQYF. V usage is TRBV19 and J usage is TRBJ2-3, with TRBD1 as a possible D gene (5 bases). The V gene lost 5 bases and the J gene lost 0 bases, with 9 bases spanning the gap. This CDR3 is 14 amino acids long. CDR1 is LNHDA and CDR2 is SQIVND in the germline V gene (reference sequence).

V gene TRBV4-1 combines with J gene TRBJ1-4; 7 nucleotides align to TRBD1. The CDR3 spans 14 residues. The trim removed 6 bases at V and 6 bases at J, leaving 7 bases unmatched. CDR1 and CDR2 (germline): MGHRA, YSYEKL. As DNA, the CDR3 is TGCGCCAGCAGTCGGATGCAGGGGGATGAAAAACTGTTTTTT. It translates to CASSRMQGDEKLFF.

The chain carries TRBV28 and TRBJ2-7, with TRBD1 matching over 8 bases. Per the germline V gene, CDR1 is MDHEN and CDR2 is SYDVKM. J gave up 2 bases and V 6 bases, and 6 bases lay outside the gene matches. The CDR3 is 14 amino acids. The CDR3 region has the DNA TGTGCCAGCAGCGAGACAGGGGTGGCCTACGAGCAGTACTTC. Encoded protein: CASSETGVAYEQYF.

In nucleotides, the CDR3 is TGTGCCAGCAGTTACTCGGTCGTAGAGAACACTGAAGCTTTCTTT. Its protein is CASSYSVVENTEAFF. The chain is built from TRBV6-5 and TRBJ1-1; no firm D call. V was cut by 0 bases and J by 1 base, with 9 bases left in between. This CDR3 is built from 15 residues. The germline V gene encodes CDR1 MNHEY and CDR2 SVGAGI.

This chain links TRBV5-1 with TRBJ2-7; D remains unclear. There are 14 residues in the CDR3. With 0 bases removed from V and 1 base from J, the gap between germline ends came to 8 bases. From germline, CDR1 is SGHRS and CDR2 YFSETQ. In DNA, the CDR3 is TGCGCCAGCAGCTTGGACAACTATTCCTACGAGCAGTACTTC. As protein: CASSLDNYSYEQYF.

Regarding this clone: An end of the junction does not agree with germline; a read error may underlie this. The chain combines TRBV7-9 with TRBJ1-2, with 8 bases aligning to TRBD1. Germline V gene data show CDR1 as SEHNR and CDR2 as FQNEAQ (reference sequence). CDR3 length equals 12 residues. Written as DNA, the CDR3 is TGTTCCAGCAGTTCAGGGGGCTGGGGCTACACCTTC. This sequence encodes CSSSSGGWGYTF. The whole variable domain, filled in from reference TRBV7-9 and TRBJ1-2, reads DTGVSQNPRHKITKRGQNVTFRCDPISEHNRLYWYRQTLGQGPEFLTYFQNEAQLEKSRLLSDRFSAERPKGSFSTLEIQRTEQGDSAMYLCSSSSGGWGYTFGSGTRLTVV.

The V and J genes are TRBV6-6 and TRBJ1-1; unclear D gene. CDR1 is MNHNY and CDR2 is SVGAGI in the germline V gene (reference sequence). The length of the CDR3 is 15 residues. Trimming pared 2 bases from V and 0 bases from J, leaving 10 bases between. This CDR3 reads CASSYQVSMNTEAFF. The DNA for the CDR3 is TGTGCCAGCAGTTACCAGGTTTCAATGAACACTGAAGCTTTCTTT.

This chain joins TRBV21-1 and TRBJ2-1; the table names TRBD2, a call not compared with the DNA. TRBV21-1 corresponds to a pseudogene. This CDR3 region has 11 residues. CDR3 protein: CASSKACGQFF. CDR3 nucleotide sequence: TGTGCCAGCAGCAAAGCGTGCGGGCAGTTCTTC.

This chain links TRBV23-1 with TRBJ1-5; D may be TRBD1 (5 bases). TRBV23-1 is recorded as an ORF, its role being uncertain. This CDR3 is built from 15 residues. V was trimmed by 2 bases and J by 6 bases, leaving 14 bases between them. CDR3 DNA sequence: TGCGCCAGCAGTCAACCGGTGGGAGGGGTTCAGCCCCAGCATTTT. Translation gives CASSQPVGGVQPQHF.